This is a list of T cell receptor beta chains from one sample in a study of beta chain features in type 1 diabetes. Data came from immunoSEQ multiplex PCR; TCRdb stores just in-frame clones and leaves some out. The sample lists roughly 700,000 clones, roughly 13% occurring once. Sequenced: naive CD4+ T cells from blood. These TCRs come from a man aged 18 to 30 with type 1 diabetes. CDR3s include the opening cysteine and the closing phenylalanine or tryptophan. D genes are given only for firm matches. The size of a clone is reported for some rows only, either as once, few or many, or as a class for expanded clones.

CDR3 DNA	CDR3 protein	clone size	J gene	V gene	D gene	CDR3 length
TGTGCCAGCTCACTGGGGTCGGGGGCTGAAGCTTTCTTT	CASSLGSGAEAFF	NA	TRBJ1-1	TRBV18	NA	13
TGTGCCAGCAGCTTAGAGGGCTATAGGCGGTTCTTC	CASSLEGYRRFF	few	TRBJ2-1	TRBV11-2	NA	12
TGTGCCAGCTCACGACAGGGTAATCAGCCCCAGCATTTT	CASSRQGNQPQHF	NA	TRBJ1-5	TRBV18	TRBD1	13
TGCGCCAGCAGCGGCCCGGACAGGCCCCCCCATGGCTACACCTTC	CASSGPDRPPHGYTF	NA	TRBJ1-2	TRBV5-1	TRBD1	15
TGCAGCGTCCTAGGGGGGCGCACAGATACGCAGTATTTT	CSVLGGRTDTQYF	few	TRBJ2-3	TRBV29-1	NA	13
TGCAGCGCTGATGGGACAGGGCTTGGCACTGAAGCTTTCTTT	CSADGTGLGTEAFF	NA	TRBJ1-1	TRBV29-1	TRBD1	14
TGTGCCAGCAGCTTAGCGGGGGGGCCTTCCTACAATGAGCAGTTCTTC	CASSLAGGPSYNEQFF	few	TRBJ2-1	TRBV7-8	NA	16
TGCGCCAGCAGCCAGCAGGGCCCCCCCGGGGAGCTGTTTTTT	CASSQQGPPGELFF	few	TRBJ2-2	TRBV4-1	NA	14
TGTGCCAGCAGGGACGGACAGGGTCGAAGGGGCTCCTACGAGCAGTACTTC	CASRDGQGRRGSYEQYF	NA	TRBJ2-7	TRBV5-4	TRBD1	17
TGTGCCAGCAGCTTAGAGGGGCTCTACGAGCAGTACTTC	CASSLEGLYEQYF	NA	TRBJ2-7	TRBV7-2	NA	13
TGTGCCATCAGTGAGGGAGACCCAGGCCATGGCTACACCTTC	CAISEGDPGHGYTF	NA	TRBJ1-2	TRBV10-3	NA	14
TGTGCCAGCAGCTTAGTGGGGGTCCAAGAGACCCAGTACTTC	CASSLVGVQETQYF	few	TRBJ2-5	TRBV11-2	NA	14
TGTGCCAGCAGCTTAGCCCCTCTAGCGGGGGAAACGTGGTACTTC	CASSLAPLAGETWYF	NA	TRBJ2-7	TRBV7-2	TRBD2	15
TGCGCCAGCAGCTTGGAGGGCTACTCCTACGAGCAGTACTTC	CASSLEGYSYEQYF	few	TRBJ2-7	TRBV5-1	NA	14
TGTGCCAGCACTACTGCACGGGGGACTGGGGAACTGTTTTTT	CASTTARGTGELFF	NA	TRBJ1-4	TRBV7-2	NA	14
TGTGCCTGGAGTGAGACAGGGGGTCGGAGGACTGAAGCTTTCTTT	CAWSETGGRRTEAFF	NA	TRBJ1-1	TRBV30	TRBD1	15
TGTGCCAGCAGACTCACCCGGACAGGGGGCGGCGAGCAGTACTTC	CASRLTRTGGGEQYF	NA	TRBJ2-7	TRBV11-1	TRBD1	15
TGTGCCACCAGCAGAGATAAAGGGGGGGTAGCAGATACGCAGTATTTT	CATSRDKGGVADTQYF	NA	TRBJ2-3	TRBV15	NA	16
TGTGCCAGCAGTGAAAGGAGGGAAAAACTGTTTTTT	CASSERREKLFF	NA	TRBJ1-4	TRBV2	NA	12
TGTGCCAGCAGCTTAGGTATCAAATACACCGGGGAGCTGTTTTTT	CASSLGIKYTGELFF	NA	TRBJ2-2	TRBV5-6	NA	15
TGTGCCTGGAGTGTAGGTCCGGAGACCCAGTACTTC	CAWSVGPETQYF	NA	TRBJ2-5	TRBV30	NA	12
TGTGCCAGCAGCGCGGGGGAAGGAGATACGCAGTATTTT	CASSAGEGDTQYF	few	TRBJ2-3	TRBV2	TRBD2	13
TGTGCCTTGCACGGTGGGGGCTACACCTTC	CALHGGGYTF	few	TRBJ1-2	TRBV30	NA	10
TGTGCCAGCAGTTCAACTAGCTACGAGCAGTACTTC	CASSSTSYEQYF	NA	TRBJ2-7	TRBV28	NA	12
TGTGCCAGCAGCCTCGACAGGGGCGGATGGGAGACCCAGTACTTC	CASSLDRGGWETQYF	NA	TRBJ2-5	TRBV7-7	TRBD1	15
TGTGCCAGCAGCGTAGAGTCGGGACAGGGTAACTATGGCTACACCTTC	CASSVESGQGNYGYTF	few	TRBJ1-2	TRBV9	TRBD1	16
TGTGCCAGCAGTTCCCGTGGGACCGACGGGACCCAGTACTTC	CASSSRGTDGTQYF	NA	TRBJ2-5	TRBV28	NA	14
TGTGCCAGTAGTATTACCCTTAATGAGCAGTTCTTC	CASSITLNEQFF	few	TRBJ2-1	TRBV19	NA	12
TGTGCCAGCAGTCCGACAGGGTCCAACACTGAAGCTTTCTTT	CASSPTGSNTEAFF	NA	TRBJ1-1	TRBV27	TRBD1	14
TGTGCCAGCAGTTACTCAGTTAACTATGGCTACACCTTC	CASSYSVNYGYTF	NA	TRBJ1-2	TRBV6-5	NA	13
TGTGCCAGCAGTTCTACATGGGGGGGATCCTACGAGCAGTACTTC	CASSSTWGGSYEQYF	NA	TRBJ2-7	TRBV28	TRBD2	15
TGCAGCCTTACACGGTTCATGAACACTGAAGCTTTCTTT	CSLTRFMNTEAFF	NA	TRBJ1-1	TRBV29-1	NA	13
TGTGCCATCACCGCTCCGGGTACAGGGAGCTATGGCTACACCTTC	CAITAPGTGSYGYTF	NA	TRBJ1-2	TRBV10-3	NA	15
TGCGCCAGCATCCATTTGCGGAGAGGGAGCAATTCACCCCTCCACTTT	CASIHLRRGSNSPLHF	few	TRBJ1-6	TRBV23-1	NA	16
TGTGCCAGCAGTTACTCTGAGGGGCAGGGTCAGTATTTT	CASSYSEGQGQYF	few	TRBJ2-3	TRBV6-6	NA	13
TGTGCCACCAGCAGGGACGGCAATTCACCCCTCCACTTT	CATSRDGNSPLHF	few	TRBJ1-6	TRBV15	NA	13
TGTGCCAGCAGTGTACAGGGAGACAACTATGGCTACACCTTC	CASSVQGDNYGYTF	NA	TRBJ1-2	TRBV2	NA	14
TGCGCCAGCAGCCCACAGGGCTACGAGCAGTACTTC	CASSPQGYEQYF	NA	TRBJ2-7	TRBV5-1	NA	12
TGTGCCAGCAGCCAAGTACCGGGAAGCTATGGCTACACCTTC	CASSQVPGSYGYTF	NA	TRBJ1-2	TRBV14	NA	14
TGTGCCAGTGGATCCCAGGGGACTGGGGCCAACGTCCTGACTTTC	CASGSQGTGANVLTF	few	TRBJ2-6	TRBV19	NA	15
TGTGCCAGCTCACCACTTCATGGCGAGACCCAGTACTTC	CASSPLHGETQYF	NA	TRBJ2-5	TRBV18	NA	13
TGTGCCAGCAGTGACACTAGCACAGATACGCAGTATTTT	CASSDTSTDTQYF	NA	TRBJ2-3	TRBV25-1	NA	13
TGTGCCAGCAGCGGGTCTGGACAGGGGAGGGGAAACACTGAAGCTTTCTTT	CASSGSGQGRGNTEAFF	NA	TRBJ1-1	TRBV11-3	TRBD1	17
TGTGCCAGCAGCGTAGGGTCAGAGCGGAACACTGAAGCTTTCTTT	CASSVGSERNTEAFF	NA	TRBJ1-1	TRBV9	NA	15
TGTGCCAGCTCCCTTGGGACAGATTATGGCTACACCTTC	CASSLGTDYGYTF	few	TRBJ1-2	TRBV28	TRBD1	13
TGTGCCAGCAGCTTGGCCCTTGGGGTGCCTCAGCCCCAGCATTTT	CASSLALGVPQPQHF	NA	TRBJ1-5	TRBV5-6	NA	15
TGTGCCTCGGCAGACCCAGCGTTCAGGACCCAGTACTTC	CASADPAFRTQYF	few	TRBJ2-5	TRBV6-1	NA	13
TGCAGCGTCAGGGACACCCAACCCACTGAAGCTTTCTTT	CSVRDTQPTEAFF	NA	TRBJ1-1	TRBV29-1	NA	13
TGTGCCAGCAGCTTAGCCGGGGATGGCACCGGGGAGCTGTTTTTT	CASSLAGDGTGELFF	NA	TRBJ2-2	TRBV7-9	NA	15
TGTGCCATCAGGCCTGCGGGGGGCTCCTACGAGCAGTACTTC	CAIRPAGGSYEQYF	few	TRBJ2-7	TRBV10-3	TRBD2	14
TGTGCCAGCACCTTAGGAGGGGTGGAGACCCAGTACTTC	CASTLGGVETQYF	NA	TRBJ2-5	TRBV28	NA	13
TGTGCCAGCAGCTTGGCAGGGGGATTCTACGAGCAGTACTTC	CASSLAGGFYEQYF	NA	TRBJ2-7	TRBV5-5	TRBD1	14
TGTGCCGTTATGGGGGACGGGGAGACCCAGTACTTC	CAVMGDGETQYF	NA	TRBJ2-5	TRBV10-3	NA	12
TGTGCCAGCAGCTTGGGGCTCCCGGACACCGGGGAGCTGTTTTTT	CASSLGLPDTGELFF	few	TRBJ2-2	TRBV7-6	NA	15
TGCGCCAGCAGCCAAGAAGCCCGGACCGGCGAGCAGTACTTC	CASSQEARTGEQYF	few	TRBJ2-7	TRBV4-1	NA	14
TGTGCCTGGAGTGGAACAGGGAAGAGGGGCTACACCTTC	CAWSGTGKRGYTF	NA	TRBJ1-2	TRBV30	NA	13
TGTGCCAGCTCCCCTCGCGGGGACAATGAAGCTTTCTTT	CASSPRGDNEAFF	NA	TRBJ1-1	TRBV18	NA	13
TGTGCCAGCAGCGCGAGCCCCCTTGGGGGATACACAGATACGCAGTATTTT	CASSASPLGGYTDTQYF	NA	TRBJ2-3	TRBV9	NA	17
TGTGCCATCAGTGCAATCGAGGGGGACACCATATATTTT	CAISAIEGDTIYF	few	TRBJ1-3	TRBV10-3	NA	13